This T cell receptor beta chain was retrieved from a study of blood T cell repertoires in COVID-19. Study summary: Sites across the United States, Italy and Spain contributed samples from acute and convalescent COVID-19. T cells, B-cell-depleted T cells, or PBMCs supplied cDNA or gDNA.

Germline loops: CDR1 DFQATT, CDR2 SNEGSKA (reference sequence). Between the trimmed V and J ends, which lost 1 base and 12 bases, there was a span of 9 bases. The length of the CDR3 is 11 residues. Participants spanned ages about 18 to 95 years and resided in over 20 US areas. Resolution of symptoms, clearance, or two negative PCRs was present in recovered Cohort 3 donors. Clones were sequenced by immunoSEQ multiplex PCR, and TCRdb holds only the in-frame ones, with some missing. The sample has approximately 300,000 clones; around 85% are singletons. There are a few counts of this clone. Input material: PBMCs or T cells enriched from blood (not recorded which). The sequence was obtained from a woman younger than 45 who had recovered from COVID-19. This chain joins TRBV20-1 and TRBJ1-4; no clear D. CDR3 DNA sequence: TGCAGTGCTAGAGTGGGCAACGAACTGTTTTTT. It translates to CSARVGNELFF.